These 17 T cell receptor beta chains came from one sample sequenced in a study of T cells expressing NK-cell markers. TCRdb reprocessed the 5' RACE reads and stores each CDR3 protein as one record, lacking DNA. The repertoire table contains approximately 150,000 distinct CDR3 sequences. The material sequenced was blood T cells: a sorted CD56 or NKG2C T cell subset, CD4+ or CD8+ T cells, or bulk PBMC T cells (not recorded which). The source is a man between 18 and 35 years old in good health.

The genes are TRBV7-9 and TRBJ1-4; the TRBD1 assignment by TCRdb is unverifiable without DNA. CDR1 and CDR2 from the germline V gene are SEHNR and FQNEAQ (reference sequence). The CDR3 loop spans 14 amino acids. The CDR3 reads CASSSQGQTEKLFF.

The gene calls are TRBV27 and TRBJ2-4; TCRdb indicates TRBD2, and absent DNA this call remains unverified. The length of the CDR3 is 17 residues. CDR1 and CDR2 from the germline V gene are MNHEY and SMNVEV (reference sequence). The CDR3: CASSSWTSGRAEGIQYF.

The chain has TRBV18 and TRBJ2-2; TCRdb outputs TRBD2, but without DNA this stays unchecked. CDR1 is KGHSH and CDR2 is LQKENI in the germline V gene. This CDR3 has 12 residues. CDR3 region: CASSPPSGELFF.

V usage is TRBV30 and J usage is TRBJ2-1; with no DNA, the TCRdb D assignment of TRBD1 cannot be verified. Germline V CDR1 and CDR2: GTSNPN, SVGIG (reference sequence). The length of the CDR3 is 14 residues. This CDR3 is CAWSTTPGYNEQFF.

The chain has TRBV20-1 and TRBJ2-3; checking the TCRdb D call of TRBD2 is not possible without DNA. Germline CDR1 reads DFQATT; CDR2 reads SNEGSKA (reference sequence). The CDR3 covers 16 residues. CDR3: CSARALLAGGTDTQYF.

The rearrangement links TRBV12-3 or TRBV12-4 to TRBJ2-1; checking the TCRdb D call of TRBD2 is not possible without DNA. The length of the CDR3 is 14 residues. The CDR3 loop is CASWGVAGGYEQFF.

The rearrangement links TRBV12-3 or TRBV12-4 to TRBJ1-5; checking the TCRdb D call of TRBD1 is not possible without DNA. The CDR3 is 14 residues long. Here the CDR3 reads CASSPTGANQPQHF.

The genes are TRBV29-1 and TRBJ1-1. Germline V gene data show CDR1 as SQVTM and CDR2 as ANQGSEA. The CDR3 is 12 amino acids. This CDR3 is CSVLSLRAEAFF.

CDR3 sequence reads: CASHPSPGTANTGELFF. V is TRBV6-2 or TRBV6-3 and J is TRBJ2-2. Germline values: CDR1 MNHEY, CDR2 SVGEGT. The CDR3 consists of 17 residues.

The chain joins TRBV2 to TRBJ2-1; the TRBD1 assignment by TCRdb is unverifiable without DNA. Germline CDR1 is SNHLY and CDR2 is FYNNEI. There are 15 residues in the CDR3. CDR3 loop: CASVQGTSAYNEQFF.

The CDR3 loop reads CSVEGAGGAGEQYF. The chain employs TRBV29-1 and TRBJ2-7; TCRdb's D call of TRBD1 is untestable without DNA. Per the germline V gene, CDR1 is SQVTM and CDR2 is ANQGSEA. The CDR3 is 14 residues long.

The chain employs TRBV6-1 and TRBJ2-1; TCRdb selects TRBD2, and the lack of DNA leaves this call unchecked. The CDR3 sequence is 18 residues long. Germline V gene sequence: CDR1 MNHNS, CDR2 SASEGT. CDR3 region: CASSEALRGGGPYNEQFF.

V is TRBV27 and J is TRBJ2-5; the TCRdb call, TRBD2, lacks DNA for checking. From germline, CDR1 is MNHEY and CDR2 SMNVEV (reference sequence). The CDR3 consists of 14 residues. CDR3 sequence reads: CASSFLEGSETQYF.

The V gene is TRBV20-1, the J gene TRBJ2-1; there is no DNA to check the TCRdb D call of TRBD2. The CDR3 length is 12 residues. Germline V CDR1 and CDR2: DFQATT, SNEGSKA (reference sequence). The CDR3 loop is CSATSDLYEQFF.

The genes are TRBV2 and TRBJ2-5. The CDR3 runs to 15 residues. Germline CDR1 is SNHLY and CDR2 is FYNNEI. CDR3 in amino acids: CASVQSRLSQETQYF. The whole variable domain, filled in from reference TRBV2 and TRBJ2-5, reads EPEVTQTPSHQVTQMGQEVILRCVPISNHLYFYWYRQILGQKVEFLVSFYNNEISEKSEIFDDQFSVERPDGSNFTLKIRSTKLEDSAMYFCASVQSRLSQETQYFGPGTRLLVL.

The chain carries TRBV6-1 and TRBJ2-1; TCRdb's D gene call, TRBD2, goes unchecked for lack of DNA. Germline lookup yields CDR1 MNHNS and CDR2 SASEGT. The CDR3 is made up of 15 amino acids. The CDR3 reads CASRGTSGRRDEQFF.

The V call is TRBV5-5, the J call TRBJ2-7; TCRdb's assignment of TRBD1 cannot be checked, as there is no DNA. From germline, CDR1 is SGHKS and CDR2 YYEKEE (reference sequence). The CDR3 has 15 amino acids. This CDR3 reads CASTRDRVDPYEQYF.